Reported below is one TCR beta chain. This sample was included in a study of blood T cell repertoires in COVID-19. Background on the study: The samples span acute and convalescent COVID-19 from the United States, Italy and Spain. T cells, B-cell-depleted T cells, or PBMCs provided the cDNA or gDNA that served as material.

The authors' processing: Reference gene primer amplification in the assay estimated nucleated cell counts. Sequenced by immunoSEQ multiplex PCR; TCRdb stores in-frame clones only, minus some. V, J and clone size are those of that table, while D and trimming were read from the DNA. The top ten hold less than 3.5% of the sample, which has a few hundred thousand clones, approximately 80% seen once. This CDR3 is 16 amino acids long. The trim removed 1 base at V and 0 bases at J, leaving 3 bases unmatched. CDR1 SEHNR and CDR2 FQNEAQ come from the germline V gene (reference sequence). The V gene is TRBV7-9, the J gene TRBJ1-2; the match to TRBD1 covers 9 bases. This TCR derives from a woman between 18 and 29 years old with acute or convalescent COVID-19. Sequences were obtained from peripheral blood. The CDR3: CASSLETGGPNYGYTF. The CDR3 bases are TGTGCCAGCAGCTTAGAGACAGGGGGGCCTAACTATGGCTACACCTTC. Drawing the rest from reference TRBV7-9 and TRBJ1-2, the complete variable domain is DTGVSQNPRHKITKRGQNVTFRCDPISEHNRLYWYRQTLGQGPEFLTYFQNEAQLEKSRLLSDRFSAERPKGSFSTLEIQRTEQGDSAMYLCASSLETGGPNYGYTFGSGTRLTVV.